The present T cell receptor beta chain was sequenced within a study of CD8+CD57+ T cells in acquired aplastic anemia. Study summary: Sorted CD4+ and CD8+ cells gave an average of roughly 3.5 ug of DNA. Study-wide findings and caveats: Almost 30 sequences, all CD8+ CDR3, were shared between patients and controls. No significant patient-versus-control difference appeared in CD8+ Simpson's diversity.

The J segment lost 8 bases and the V segment lost 6 bases, leaving 7 bases of the junction unmatched. The CDR3 consists of 12 residues. Germline lookup yields CDR1 SGHDT and CDR2 YYEEEE. Flow cytometry had shown expanded CD8+CD57+ cells in the patients chosen for sequencing. Among the patients, none had received any therapy at the time of blood sampling. This clonotype has a count of ten or more. Its matching antigen is unknown. CDR3 and TCR beta VDJ profiling relied on a genomic DNA template. TCRdb re-analysed the reads in MiXCR, keeping a single row per CDR3 protein. The sample includes roughly 150,000 distinct CDR3 sequences, around half of them seen just once.

The chain carries TRBV5-6 and TRBJ1-2; 7 bases map to TRBD1. Sequencing was carried out using sorted CD4+, CD8+, or CD8+CD57+ T cells (not recorded which) from PBMCs. This sequence originates from a human donor with aplastic anemia. Here the CDR3 reads CASTKQGIGYTF. The CDR3 coding sequence is TGTGCCAGCACCAAACAGGGGATAGGCTACACCTTC.